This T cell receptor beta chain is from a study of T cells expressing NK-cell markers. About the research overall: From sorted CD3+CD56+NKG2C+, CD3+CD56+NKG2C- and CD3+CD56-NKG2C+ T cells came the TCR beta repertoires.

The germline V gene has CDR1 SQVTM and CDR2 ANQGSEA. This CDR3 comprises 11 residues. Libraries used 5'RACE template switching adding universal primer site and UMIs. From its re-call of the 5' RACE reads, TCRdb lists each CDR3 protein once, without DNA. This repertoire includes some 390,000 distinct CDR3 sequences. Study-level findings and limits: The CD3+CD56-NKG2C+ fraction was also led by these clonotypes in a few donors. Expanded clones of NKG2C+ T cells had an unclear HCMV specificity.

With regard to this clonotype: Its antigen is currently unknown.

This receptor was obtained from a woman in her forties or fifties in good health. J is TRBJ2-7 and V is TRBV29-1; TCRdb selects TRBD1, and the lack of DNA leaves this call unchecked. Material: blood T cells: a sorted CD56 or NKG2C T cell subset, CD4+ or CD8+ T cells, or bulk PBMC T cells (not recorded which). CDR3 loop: CSVTNRAGQYF.